These 32 T cell receptor beta chains originate from one sample sequenced in a study of Ad26.COV2.S vaccination and SARS-CoV-2 variants (dated by TCRdb to the early 2020s). Read against the paper, the sample's treatment or condition label means: 15 to 20 received Ad26.COV2.S at low or high dose, single or two shots; five or six received placebo; per-sample allocation not given. For vaccine and placebo recipients, repertoires were sequenced using samples collected on day 63 after the first injection. The library was generated by the immunoSEQ multiplex PCR assay. Imported from immuneACCESS, the table was reduced by TCRdb to in-frame sequences with V and J called. These copies leave out some clones; in studies compared against another copy, an unresolved V gene accounts for under half, and the cause of the remainder is not known. This sample lists roughly 300,000 clones; roughly 91% were detected once. The ten largest account for roughly 4.8% of the sample.

Sequenced here: peripheral blood, sampled in a trial of Ad26.COV2.S vaccine versus placebo. The receptors originated from a person aged 18-60 years who received the Ad26.COV2.S COVID-19 vaccine or a placebo.

This clone was observed a few times. The V gene is TRBV6-1, the J gene TRBJ2-7, with no clear D. Between the trimmed V and J ends, which lost 3 bases and 3 bases, there was a span of 9 bases. Germline CDR1 reads MNHNS; CDR2 reads SASEGT. The CDR3 spans 13 residues. DNA for the CDR3: TGTGCCAGCAGTGAGTGGACCCTCTACGAGCAGTACTTC. It codes for CASSEWTLYEQYF.

Written as DNA, the CDR3 is TGTGCCACCCATCCCAGGGAGGGCCCTGAAAAACTGTTTTTT. As protein: CATHPREGPEKLFF. The chain uses TRBV6-4 and TRBJ1-4; D possibly corresponds to TRBD1 (5 bases). The CDR3 extends over 14 amino acids. Germline values: CDR1 MRHNA, CDR2 SNTAGT. V was pared by 10 bases and J by 7 bases, with 19 bases between.

V and J are TRBV5-4 and TRBJ1-4, with D possibly matching TRBD1 (6 bases). Trimming took off 4 bases at V and 10 bases at J, with 11 bases between the two ends. The CDR3 contains 12 residues. Germline lookup yields CDR1 SGHNT and CDR2 YYREEE (reference sequence). CDR3 nucleotide sequence: TGTGCCAGCAGCGTGGACAGCCGAAAACTGTTTTTT. Its translation: CASSVDSRKLFF.

This clone showed up just a few times. Other DNA sequences in this specimen translate into the identical CDR3. The rearrangement joins TRBV2 to TRBJ2-1; D may be TRBD2 (6 bases). V was pared by 4 bases and J by 8 bases, with 12 bases between. CDR3 length equals 13 residues. Germline lookup yields CDR1 SNHLY and CDR2 FYNNEI. The CDR3: CASSGLVFDEQFF. The DNA of the CDR3 is TGTGCCAGCAGTGGACTAGTATTCGATGAGCAGTTCTTC.

DNA for the CDR3: TGTGCCATCAGTGAGGGGAGCAGCAATCAGCCCCAGCATTTT. This translates into CAISEGSSNQPQHF. The rearrangement links TRBV10-3 to TRBJ1-5; no clear D. The CDR3 consists of 14 residues. Germline lookup yields CDR1 ENHRY and CDR2 SYGVKD. The germline V and J ends were trimmed by 2 bases and 1 base, with 6 bases remaining between them.

The rearrangement joins TRBV4-2 to TRBJ1-1; D remains unclear. The V end was cut by 1 base, the J end by 0 bases, with 9 bases between. The CDR3 consists of 15 residues. Germline lookup yields CDR1 LGHNA and CDR2 YNFKEQ. The CDR3: CASSQVRDLNTEAFF. The CDR3 nucleotides read TGTGCCAGCAGCCAAGTTCGGGATTTGAACACTGAAGCTTTCTTT.

This sequence joins TRBV28 and TRBJ1-5; 8 bases match TRBD1. The germline gives CDR1 MDHEN, CDR2 SYDVKM. V shed 8 bases and J 2 bases; nucleotides not matched to a gene: 8. CDR3 length equals 15 residues. Here the CDR3 reads CASREQGGGNQPQHF. Written as DNA, the CDR3 is TGTGCCAGCCGGGAACAGGGGGGTGGCAATCAGCCCCAGCATTTT. Drawing the rest from reference TRBV28 and TRBJ1-5, the complete variable domain is DVKVTQSSRYLVKRTGEKVFLECVQDMDHENMFWYRQDPGLGLRLIYFSYDVKMKEKGDIPEGYSVSREKKERFSLILESASTNQTSMYLCASREQGGGNQPQHFGDGTRLSIL.

This sequence joins TRBV13 and TRBJ2-5; D could derive from TRBD1 or TRBD2 (6 bases each). Germline V gives CDR1 PRHDT, CDR2 FYEKMQ (reference sequence). This CDR3 contains 13 residues. Trimming shortened V by 3 bases and J by 5 bases, and 10 bases separated the two germline ends. CDR3 coding DNA: TGTGCCAGCAGCTTTAGGGGGAGGGAGACCCAGTACTTC. This translates into CASSFRGRETQYF.

The rearrangement uses TRBV7-8 and TRBJ2-5; the D gene is possibly TRBD1 (5 bases). Germline CDR1 is SGHVS and CDR2 is FQNEAQ. V was cut by 1 base and J by 2 bases, with 11 bases left in between. This CDR3 has 15 amino acids. The CDR3 protein is CASSLGQTRQETQYF. CDR3 nucleotide sequence: TGTGCCAGCAGCTTAGGACAGACCAGACAAGAGACCCAGTACTTC.

The CDR3 loop reads CASTRTFNTGELFF. The CDR3 DNA is TGTGCCAGCACCAGGACTTTCAACACCGGGGAGCTGTTTTTT. The V and J genes are TRBV5-5 and TRBJ2-2, with TRBD2 as a possible D gene (5 bases). This CDR3 has 14 residues. V was cut by 6 bases and J by 2 bases, with 11 bases left in between. In germline, CDR1 is SGHKS, CDR2 YYEKEE (reference sequence).

J is TRBJ1-2 and V is TRBV6-1; D unclear. V lost 2 bases to trimming and J lost 4 bases, with 14 bases between them. This CDR3 comprises 15 residues. Germline V lookup: CDR1 MNHNS, CDR2 SASEGT. Here the CDR3 reads CASSEILEPSYGYTF. As DNA, the CDR3 is TGTGCCAGCAGTGAAATTCTAGAACCGAGCTATGGCTACACCTTC.

J is TRBJ2-3 and V is TRBV20-1; D is uncertain. V shed 1 base and J shed 6 bases, with 2 bases lying between them. CDR3 size: 10 residues. Germline values: CDR1 DFQATT, CDR2 SNEGSKA (reference sequence). Here the CDR3 DNA reads TGCAGTGCTAGAGTCGATACGCAGTATTTT. This encodes CSARVDTQYF.

The table lists this clone with a few counts. The rearrangement uses TRBV6-5 and TRBJ1-2, with D possibly matching TRBD1 (5 bases). Per germline, CDR1 MNHEY and CDR2 SVGAGI. This CDR3 spans 14 amino acids. Between the trimmed V and J ends, which lost 6 bases and 6 bases, there was a span of 17 bases. The CDR3 DNA is TGTGCCAGCAGGCGAAGTCGGCGGGGGGATGGCTACACCTTC. As protein: CASRRSRRGDGYTF.

V gene TRBV28 combines with J gene TRBJ2-2; D is unclear. The length of the CDR3 is 14 residues. Trimming cost V 3 bases and J 1 base, with 6 bases left between them. Germline V gene sequence: CDR1 MDHEN, CDR2 SYDVKM. DNA for the CDR3: TGTGCCAGCAGTTTTTTGCTGAACACCGGGGAGCTGTTTTTT. Protein product: CASSFLLNTGELFF. The variable domain in full, with the rest retrieved from reference TRBV28 and TRBJ2-2, is DVKVTQSSRYLVKRTGEKVFLECVQDMDHENMFWYRQDPGLGLRLIYFSYDVKMKEKGDIPEGYSVSREKKERFSLILESASTNQTSMYLCASSFLLNTGELFFGEGSRLTVL.

This clone was observed a single time. The genes are TRBV4-1 and TRBJ1-3, with unresolved D. Trimming took 0 bases from V and 0 from J, leaving 12 bases between them. This CDR3 has 17 amino acids. CDR1 and CDR2 from the germline V gene are MGHRA and YSYEKL. The CDR3 sequence: CASSQDASIDSGNTIYF. The CDR3 nucleotides read TGCGCCAGCAGCCAAGATGCCTCGATAGACTCTGGAAACACCATATATTTT.

The rearrangement uses TRBV5-1 and TRBJ1-4; the D is unclear. Germline CDR1 is SGHRS and CDR2 is YFSETQ. V shed 0 bases and J shed 8 bases, with 14 bases lying between them. The CDR3 runs to 15 residues. DNA of the CDR3: TGCGCCAGCAGCTTGGCTACGTCAGAAGGAGAAAAACTGTTTTTT. Encoded protein: CASSLATSEGEKLFF.

The V and J genes are TRBV19 and TRBJ2-1; D unclear. CDR3 length: 14 residues. In germline, CDR1 is LNHDA, CDR2 SQIVND (reference sequence). The V end was cut by 2 bases, the J end by 0 bases, with 5 bases between. In DNA form, the CDR3 reads TGTGCCAGTAGTATACAGTACTCCTACAATGAGCAGTTCTTC. Translating gives CASSIQYSYNEQFF. The entire variable domain, with the rest obtained from reference TRBV19 and TRBJ2-1, is as follows: DGGITQSPKYLFRKEGQNVTLSCEQNLNHDAMYWYRQDPGQGLRLIYYSQIVNDFQKGDIAEGYSVSREKKESFPLTVTSAQKNPTAFYLCASSIQYSYNEQFFGPGTRLTVL.

The V gene is TRBV5-1, the J gene TRBJ2-5; D is tentatively TRBD1 or TRBD2 (5 bases each). The V end was cut by 4 bases, the J end by 0 bases, with 7 bases between. The CDR3 loop spans 13 amino acids. Germline CDR1 and CDR2: SGHRS and YFSETQ. The CDR3 coding sequence is TGCGCCAGCAGCGGGGGTAACCAAGAGACCCAGTACTTC. Its translation is CASSGGNQETQYF. Filled out from reference TRBV5-1 and TRBJ2-5, the complete variable domain reads KAGVTQTPRYLIKTRGQQVTLSCSPISGHRSVSWYQQTPGQGLQFLFEYFSETQRNKGNFPGRFSGRQFSNSRSEMNVSTLELGDSALYLCASSGGNQETQYFGPGTRLLVL.

This chain links TRBV5-1 with TRBJ2-6; TRBD1 aligns across 9 bases. CDR3 length: 22 amino acids. V was clipped by 0 bases and J by 1 base; unmatched bases: 17. Per germline, CDR1 SGHRS and CDR2 YFSETQ. This chain's CDR3 is CASSLARGQGTKDVSGANVLTF. The CDR3 coding sequence is TGCGCCAGCAGCTTGGCCAGGGGACAGGGCACGAAAGACGTTTCTGGGGCCAACGTCCTGACTTTC.

The chain has TRBV5-1 and TRBJ1-1; TRBD1 is a possible D gene (5 bases). The CDR3 totals 15 residues. Looked up from germline, CDR1 is SGHRS and CDR2 is YFSETQ. Trimming took 1 base from V and 6 from J, leaving 16 bases between them. CDR3 loop: CASSLPIPGRAEAFF. As DNA, the CDR3 is TGCGCCAGCAGCTTGCCGATCCCAGGGAGAGCTGAAGCTTTCTTT.

This clone was observed a handful of times. This chain uses TRBV29-1 with TRBJ2-2; weak D call: TRBD1 (5 bases). The CDR3 runs to 17 residues. The germline V gene has CDR1 SQVTM and CDR2 ANQGSEA. V lost 0 bases and J lost 0, with 14 bases in between. CDR3 nucleotide sequence: TGCAGCGTTGAAGATGAGACAGCGAGTTCGAACACCGGGGAGCTGTTTTTT. This sequence encodes CSVEDETASSNTGELFF.

The rearrangement joins TRBV30 to TRBJ2-7; tentatively, D is TRBD1 (6 bases). The CDR3 contains 13 residues. V lost 2 bases and J lost 3, with 11 bases in between. Per the germline V gene, CDR1 is GTSNPN and CDR2 is SVGIG (reference sequence). CDR3 DNA: TGTGCCTGGAGTCCCCGGGACATCTACGAGCAGTACTTC. Residues: CAWSPRDIYEQYF.

This clone was seen a few times. In nucleotides, the CDR3 is TGTGCCAGTAGCCAAACAGGTTCCCAGCCCCAGCATTTT. Amino acid sequence: CASSQTGSQPQHF. This chain uses TRBV19 with TRBJ1-5, with a weak D call TRBD1 (5 bases). The CDR3 extends over 13 amino acids. Trimming pared 6 bases from V and 7 bases from J, leaving 13 bases between. Germline V gene sequence: CDR1 LNHDA, CDR2 SQIVND (reference sequence). Looking up the rest from reference TRBV19 and TRBJ1-5 gives the full variable domain: DGGITQSPKYLFRKEGQNVTLSCEQNLNHDAMYWYRQDPGQGLRLIYYSQIVNDFQKGDIAEGYSVSREKKESFPLTVTSAQKNPTAFYLCASSQTGSQPQHFGDGTRLSIL.

The chain recombines TRBV4-1 with TRBJ2-1; D perhaps matches TRBD1 (5 bases). This CDR3 is 16 amino acids long. Germline loops: CDR1 MGHRA, CDR2 YSYEKL. V lost 1 base and J 0 bases, leaving 10 bases between the germline ends. The CDR3 sequence: CASSQGKGFSYNEQFF. CDR3 coding DNA: TGCGCCAGCAGCCAAGGAAAGGGGTTCTCCTACAATGAGCAGTTCTTC.

V usage is TRBV5-1 and J usage is TRBJ2-2, with a possible D match to TRBD1 (5 bases). The V end lost 4 bases, the J end lost 3 bases, and 13 bases lay between the germline ends. Germline assignment: CDR1 SGHRS and CDR2 YFSETQ. The length of the CDR3 is 15 residues. CDR3 loop: CASSEQADYTGELFF. Written as DNA, the CDR3 is TGCGCCAGCAGCGAACAGGCAGATTACACCGGGGAGCTGTTTTTT.

The chain is built from TRBV11-1 and TRBJ1-6; D remains unclear. Germline CDR1 reads SGHAT; CDR2 reads FQDESV (reference sequence). Trimming shortened V by 8 bases and J by 0 bases, and 8 bases separated the two germline ends. The CDR3 runs to 14 residues. CDR3 nucleotide sequence: TGTGCCAGCGGGGAGAGCTCCTATAATTCACCCCTCCACTTT. Its translation is CASGESSYNSPLHF.

The rearrangement joins TRBV7-6 to TRBJ2-2; unclear D gene. Trimming took off 1 base at V and 4 bases at J, with 13 bases between the two ends. The CDR3 is 16 amino acids. Germline V gives CDR1 SGHVS, CDR2 FNYEAQ. The CDR3 reads CASSLGYTRATGELFF. CDR3 sequence (DNA): TGTGCCAGCAGCTTAGGATACACCCGCGCCACCGGGGAGCTGTTTTTT.

The gene calls are TRBV11-2 and TRBJ2-1, with D possibly TRBD2 on 6 matching bases. Germline lookup yields CDR1 SGHAT and CDR2 FQNNGV. Trimming took off 0 bases at V and 0 bases at J, with 18 bases between the two ends. The CDR3 contains 19 residues. This CDR3 is CASSLDGMTGLRSYNEQFF. DNA for the CDR3: TGTGCCAGCAGCTTAGATGGGATGACCGGACTACGCTCCTACAATGAGCAGTTCTTC.

The V call is TRBV5-1, the J call TRBJ2-1, with 12 bases identical to TRBD2. CDR1 SGHRS and CDR2 YFSETQ come from the germline V gene. The V segment lost 3 bases and the J segment 8 bases; nucleotides outside the gene matches: 6. CDR3 length: 15 amino acids. The CDR3 loop is CASSWRASGRDEQFF. The CDR3 nucleotides read TGCGCCAGCAGCTGGCGGGCTAGCGGGAGGGATGAGCAGTTCTTC.

V is TRBV19 and J is TRBJ1-5, with TRBD1 matching over 7 bases. This CDR3 comprises 16 residues. Losses at the gene ends were 1 base for V and 0 bases for J; bases not matched to a gene: 3. In germline, CDR1 is LNHDA, CDR2 SQIVND (reference sequence). The CDR3 region has the DNA TGTGCCAGTAGTATAGGGACAGGAACTAGCAATCAGCCCCAGCATTTT. This gives the protein CASSIGTGTSNQPQHF.

As DNA, the CDR3 is TGTGCCAGTAGTCGCCCTCCCCTAAACGAGCAGTACTTC. The encoded protein is CASSRPPLNEQYF. This rearrangement joins TRBV19 to TRBJ2-7, with D unclear. The V gene's germline CDR1 is LNHDA and CDR2 SQIVND (reference sequence). V shed 5 bases and J shed 5 bases, with 13 bases lying between them. The length of the CDR3 is 13 residues.

The table lists this clone with a count of one. The chain has TRBV9 and TRBJ1-1, with TRBD1 as a possible D gene (5 bases). This CDR3 spans 15 amino acids. V lost 1 base, J lost 0 bases, and 10 bases lay in between. Germline V gene sequence: CDR1 SGDLS, CDR2 YYNGEE. CDR3 in amino acids: CASSVSGTVNTEAFF. CDR3 bases: TGTGCCAGCAGCGTAAGTGGGACGGTGAACACTGAAGCTTTCTTT.